A selection of T cell receptor beta chains follows, all from one sample in a study of cytomegalovirus exposure and HLA in healthy donors. Assay: immunoSEQ multiplex PCR; the TCRdb copy retains only in-frame clones and omits some. This table has about 120,000 clones, around 79% appearing once. The sample was PBMCs. The receptor source for this set is a woman aged 30 to 39 in good health and CMV-seropositive. CDR3s include the opening cysteine and the closing phenylalanine or tryptophan. Fields, in order: clone size, V gene, D gene, J gene, CDR3 protein, CDR3 DNA. D genes are given only for firm matches. Clone size is shown for a subset of rows, as once, few, many or a class of expanded clone.

abundance: -; v_gene: TRBV28; d_gene: -; j_gene: TRBJ2-1; CDR3aa: CASSPPYGNERFF; CDR3nt: TGTGCCAGCAGTCCCCCTTACGGCAATGAGCGGTTCTTC
abundance: -; v_gene: TRBV27; d_gene: -; j_gene: TRBJ2-7; CDR3aa: CASRQEPGQAYEQYF; CDR3nt: TGTGCCAGCAGACAAGAGCCGGGACAAGCCTACGAGCAGTACTTC
abundance: -; v_gene: TRBV28; d_gene: TRBD1; j_gene: TRBJ1-5; CDR3aa: CASSLGGTAPQPQHF; CDR3nt: TGTGCCAGCAGTTTAGGTGGGACAGCACCTCAGCCCCAGCATTTT
abundance: -; v_gene: TRBV6-5; d_gene: -; j_gene: TRBJ2-3; CDR3aa: CASSYSGASTDTQYF; CDR3nt: TGTGCCAGCAGTTACTCAGGGGCTAGCACAGATACGCAGTATTTT
abundance: -; v_gene: TRBV2; d_gene: TRBD1; j_gene: TRBJ1-1; CDR3aa: CASRVDRANTEAFF; CDR3nt: TGTGCCAGCAGAGTGGACAGGGCTAACACTGAAGCTTTCTTT
abundance: few; v_gene: TRBV5-4; d_gene: TRBD1; j_gene: TRBJ2-5; CDR3aa: CASSLAQGVGTQYF; CDR3nt: TGTGCCAGCAGCTTGGCTCAGGGGGTAGGGACCCAGTACTTC
abundance: -; v_gene: TRBV9; d_gene: -; j_gene: TRBJ1-6; CDR3aa: CASNKGQGNSPLHF; CDR3nt: TGTGCCAGCAACAAAGGCCAGGGGAATTCACCCCTCCACTTT
abundance: -; v_gene: TRBV7-3; d_gene: -; j_gene: TRBJ2-3; CDR3aa: CASSLWGLGTDTQYF; CDR3nt: TGTGCCAGCAGCTTATGGGGGCTTGGCACAGATACGCAGTATTTT
abundance: few; v_gene: TRBV30; d_gene: TRBD2; j_gene: TRBJ2-7; CDR3aa: CAWRRGGGGFEQYF; CDR3nt: TGTGCCTGGAGGCGCGGGGGGGGAGGTTTCGAGCAGTACTTC
abundance: -; v_gene: TRBV21-1; d_gene: -; j_gene: TRBJ2-7; CDR3aa: CASGKQGHEQYF; CDR3nt: TGTGCCAGCGGAAAGCAGGGCCACGAGCAGTACTTC
abundance: -; v_gene: TRBV21-1; d_gene: -; j_gene: TRBJ2-5; CDR3aa: CASTKNGTGGGETQYF; CDR3nt: TGTGCCAGCACCAAGAACGGGACAGGGGGCGGTGAGACCCAGTACTTC
abundance: once; v_gene: TRBV9; d_gene: TRBD1; j_gene: TRBJ1-2; CDR3aa: CASTPGTGAYGYTF; CDR3nt: TGTGCCAGCACCCCCGGGACAGGGGCCTATGGCTACACCTTC
abundance: -; v_gene: TRBV4-3; d_gene: -; j_gene: TRBJ1-4; CDR3aa: CASSQDSGPGFREKLFF; CDR3nt: TGCGCCAGCAGCCAAGACTCTGGGCCGGGATTTCGTGAAAAACTGTTTTTT
abundance: -; v_gene: TRBV6-6; d_gene: -; j_gene: TRBJ2-5; CDR3aa: CASSYVEGMRQETQYF; CDR3nt: TGTGCCAGCAGTTACGTGGAGGGAATGCGGCAAGAGACCCAGTACTTC
abundance: -; v_gene: TRBV27; d_gene: -; j_gene: TRBJ2-7; CDR3aa: CASSPGAGAYEQYF; CDR3nt: TGTGCCAGCAGTCCCGGAGCAGGGGCCTACGAGCAGTACTTC